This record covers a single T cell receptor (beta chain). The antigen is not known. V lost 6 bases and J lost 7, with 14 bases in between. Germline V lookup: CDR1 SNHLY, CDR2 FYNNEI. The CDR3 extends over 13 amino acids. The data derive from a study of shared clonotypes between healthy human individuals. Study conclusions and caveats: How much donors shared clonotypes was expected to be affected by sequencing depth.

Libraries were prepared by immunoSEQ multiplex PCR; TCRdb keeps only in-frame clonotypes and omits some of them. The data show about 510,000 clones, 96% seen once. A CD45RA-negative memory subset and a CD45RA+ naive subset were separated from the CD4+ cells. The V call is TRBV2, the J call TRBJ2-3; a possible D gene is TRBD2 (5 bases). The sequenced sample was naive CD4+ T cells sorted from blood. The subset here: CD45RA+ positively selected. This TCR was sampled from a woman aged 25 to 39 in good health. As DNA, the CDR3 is TGTGCCAGCAGCTCGGAGGTGGGATATACGCAGTATTTT. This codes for CASSSEVGYTQYF.